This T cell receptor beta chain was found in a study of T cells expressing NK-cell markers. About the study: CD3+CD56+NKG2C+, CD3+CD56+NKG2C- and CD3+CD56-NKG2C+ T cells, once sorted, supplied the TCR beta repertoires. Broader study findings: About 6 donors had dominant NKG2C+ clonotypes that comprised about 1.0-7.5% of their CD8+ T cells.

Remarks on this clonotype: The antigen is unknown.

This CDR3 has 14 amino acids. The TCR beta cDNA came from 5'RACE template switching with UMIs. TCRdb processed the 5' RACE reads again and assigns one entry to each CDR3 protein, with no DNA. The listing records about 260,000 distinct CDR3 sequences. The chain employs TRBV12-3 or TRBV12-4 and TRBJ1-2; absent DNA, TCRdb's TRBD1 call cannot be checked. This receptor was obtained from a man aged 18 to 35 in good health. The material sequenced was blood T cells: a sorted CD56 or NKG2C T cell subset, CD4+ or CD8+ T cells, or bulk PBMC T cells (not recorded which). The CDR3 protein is CATTPDRWDYGYTF.